This T cell receptor beta chain was identified during a study of T cell changes during pregnancy in multiple sclerosis. CDR3 size: 14 residues. The germline CDR1 and CDR2 sequences are SGHAT and FQNNGV. V lost 0 bases and J lost 4, with 9 bases in between. The method was immunoSEQ multiplex PCR; TCRdb's version includes in-frame clones alone and lacks a portion of them. The sample has about 60,000 clones; almost 95% are singletons. This TCR came from a female donor with multiple sclerosis, enrolled in a pregnancy study. V usage is TRBV11-2 and J usage is TRBJ1-1, with D unclear. The sample was peripheral blood, taken in the first trimester of pregnancy. The CDR3: CASSLDRLVTEAFF. CDR3 nucleotide sequence: TGTGCCAGCAGCTTAGATCGGTTAGTCACTGAAGCTTTCTTT.